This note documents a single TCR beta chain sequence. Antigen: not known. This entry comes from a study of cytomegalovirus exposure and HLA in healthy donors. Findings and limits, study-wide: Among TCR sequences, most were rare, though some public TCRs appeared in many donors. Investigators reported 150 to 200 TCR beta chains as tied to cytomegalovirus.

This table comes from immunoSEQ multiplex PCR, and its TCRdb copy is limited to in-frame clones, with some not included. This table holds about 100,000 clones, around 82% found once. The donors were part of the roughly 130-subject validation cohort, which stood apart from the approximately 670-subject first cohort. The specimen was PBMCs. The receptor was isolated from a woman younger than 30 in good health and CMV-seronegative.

The CDR3 protein is CASSLAGTYEQYF. The CDR3 bases are TGTGCCAGCAGTCTAGCGGGTACCTACGAGCAGTACTTC. This sequence joins TRBV27 and TRBJ2-7; TRBD2 matches at 8 bases. The V segment lost 5 bases and the J segment 2 bases; nucleotides outside the gene matches: 2. The CDR3 runs 13 residues. Looked up from germline, CDR1 is MNHEY and CDR2 is SMNVEV (reference sequence).